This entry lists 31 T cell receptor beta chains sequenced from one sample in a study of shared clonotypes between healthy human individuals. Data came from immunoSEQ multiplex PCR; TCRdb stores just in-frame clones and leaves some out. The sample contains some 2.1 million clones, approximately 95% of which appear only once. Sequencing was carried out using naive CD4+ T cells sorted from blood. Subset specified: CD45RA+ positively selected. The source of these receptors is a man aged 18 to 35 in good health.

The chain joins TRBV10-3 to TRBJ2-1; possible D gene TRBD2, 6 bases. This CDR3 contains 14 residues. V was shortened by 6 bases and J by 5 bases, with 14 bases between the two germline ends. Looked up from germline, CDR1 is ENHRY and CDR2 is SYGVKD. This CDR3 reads CAISARLEDNEQFF. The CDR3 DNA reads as TGTGCCATCAGCGCCCGACTAGAGGACAATGAGCAGTTCTTC.

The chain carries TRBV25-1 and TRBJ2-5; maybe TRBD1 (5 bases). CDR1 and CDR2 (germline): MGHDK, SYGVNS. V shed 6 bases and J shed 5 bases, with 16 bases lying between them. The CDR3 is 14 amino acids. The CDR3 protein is CASSLGQLRETQYF. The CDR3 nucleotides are TGTGCCAGCAGCCTAGGACAACTCCGGGAGACCCAGTACTTC.

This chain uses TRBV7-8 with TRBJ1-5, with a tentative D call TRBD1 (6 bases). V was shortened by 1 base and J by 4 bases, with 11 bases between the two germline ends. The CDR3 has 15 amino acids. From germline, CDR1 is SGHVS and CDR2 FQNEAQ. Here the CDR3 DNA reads TGTGCCAGCAGCTTAGAAGGGGGTTGGAATCAGCCCCAGCATTTT. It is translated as CASSLEGGWNQPQHF.

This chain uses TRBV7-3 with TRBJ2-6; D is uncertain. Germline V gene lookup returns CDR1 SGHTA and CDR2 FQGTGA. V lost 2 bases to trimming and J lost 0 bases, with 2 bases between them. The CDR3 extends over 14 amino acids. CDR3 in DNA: TGTGCCAGCAGCTTAGACTCTGGGGCCAACGTCCTGACTTTC. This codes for CASSLDSGANVLTF.

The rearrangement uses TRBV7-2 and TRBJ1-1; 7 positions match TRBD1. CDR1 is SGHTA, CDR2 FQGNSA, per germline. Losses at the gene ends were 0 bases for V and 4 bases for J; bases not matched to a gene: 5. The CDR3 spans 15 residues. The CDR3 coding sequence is TGTGCCAGCAGCTTAGCATTAGGGGGCGGCACTGAAGCTTTCTTT. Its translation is CASSLALGGGTEAFF.

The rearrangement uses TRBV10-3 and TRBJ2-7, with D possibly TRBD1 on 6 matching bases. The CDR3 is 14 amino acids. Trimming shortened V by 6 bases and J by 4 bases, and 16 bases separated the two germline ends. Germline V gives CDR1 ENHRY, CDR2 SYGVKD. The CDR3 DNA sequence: TGTGCCATCAGGGGGGTAGACAGGTATTACGAGCAGTACTTC. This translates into CAIRGVDRYYEQYF.

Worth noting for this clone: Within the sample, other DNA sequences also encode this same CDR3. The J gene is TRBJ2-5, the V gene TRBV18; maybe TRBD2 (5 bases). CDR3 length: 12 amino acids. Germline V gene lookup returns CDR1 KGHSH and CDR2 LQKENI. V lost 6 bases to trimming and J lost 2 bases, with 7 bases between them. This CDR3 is CASSPGQETQYF. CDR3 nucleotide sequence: TGTGCCAGCTCTCCGGGACAAGAGACCCAGTACTTC.

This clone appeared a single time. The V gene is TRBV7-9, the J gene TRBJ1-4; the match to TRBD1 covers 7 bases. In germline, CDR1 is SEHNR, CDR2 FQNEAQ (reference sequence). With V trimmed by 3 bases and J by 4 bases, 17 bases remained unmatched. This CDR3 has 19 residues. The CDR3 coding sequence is TGTGCCAGCAGCTTTAATCTAATAGGGGCGGGACAGCTTAATGAAAAACTGTTTTTT. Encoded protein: CASSFNLIGAGQLNEKLFF. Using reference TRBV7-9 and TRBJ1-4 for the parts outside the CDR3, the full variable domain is DTGVSQNPRHKITKRGQNVTFRCDPISEHNRLYWYRQTLGQGPEFLTYFQNEAQLEKSRLLSDRFSAERPKGSFSTLEIQRTEQGDSAMYLCASSFNLIGAGQLNEKLFFGSGTQLSVL.

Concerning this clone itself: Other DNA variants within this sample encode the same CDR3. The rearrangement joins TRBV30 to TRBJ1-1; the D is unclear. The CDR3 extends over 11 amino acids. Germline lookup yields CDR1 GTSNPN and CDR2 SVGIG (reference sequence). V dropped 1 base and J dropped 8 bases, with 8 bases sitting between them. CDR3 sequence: CAWSGTREAFF. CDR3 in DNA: TGTGCCTGGAGTGGGACCCGAGAAGCTTTCTTT.

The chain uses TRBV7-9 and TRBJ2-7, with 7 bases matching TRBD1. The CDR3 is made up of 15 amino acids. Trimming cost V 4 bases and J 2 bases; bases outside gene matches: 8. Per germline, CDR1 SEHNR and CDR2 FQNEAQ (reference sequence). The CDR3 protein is CASSYRQGSTYEQYF. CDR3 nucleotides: TGTGCCAGCAGCTACCGACAGGGTAGCACCTACGAGCAGTACTTC.

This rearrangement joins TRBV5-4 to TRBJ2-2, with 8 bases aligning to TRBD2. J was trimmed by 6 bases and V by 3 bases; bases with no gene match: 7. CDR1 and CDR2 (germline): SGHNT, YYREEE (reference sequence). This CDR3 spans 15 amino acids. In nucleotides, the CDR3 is TGTGCCAGCAGCTGGGGACTAGTCAACGCCGGGGAGCTGTTTTTT. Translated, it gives CASSWGLVNAGELFF.

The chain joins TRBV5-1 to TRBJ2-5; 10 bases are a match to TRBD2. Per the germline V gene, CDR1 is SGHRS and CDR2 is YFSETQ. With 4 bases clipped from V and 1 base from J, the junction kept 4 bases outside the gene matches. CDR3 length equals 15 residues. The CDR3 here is CASSPASGSQETQYF. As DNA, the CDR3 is TGCGCCAGCAGCCCTGCTAGCGGGAGCCAAGAGACCCAGTACTTC.

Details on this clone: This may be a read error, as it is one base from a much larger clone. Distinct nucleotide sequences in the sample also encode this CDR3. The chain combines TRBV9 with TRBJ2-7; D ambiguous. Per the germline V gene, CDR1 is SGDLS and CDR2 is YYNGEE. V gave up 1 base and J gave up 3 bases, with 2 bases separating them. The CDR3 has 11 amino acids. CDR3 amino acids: CASSVSYEQYF. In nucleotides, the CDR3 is TGTGCCAGCAGCGTAAGCTACGAGCAGTACTTC.

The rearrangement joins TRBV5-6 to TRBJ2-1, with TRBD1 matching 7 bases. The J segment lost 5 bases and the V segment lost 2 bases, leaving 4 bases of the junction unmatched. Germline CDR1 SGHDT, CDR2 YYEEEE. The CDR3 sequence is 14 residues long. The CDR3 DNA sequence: TGTGCCAGCAGCTTCCGAGGGGGCCACAATGAGCAGTTCTTC. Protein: CASSFRGGHNEQFF.

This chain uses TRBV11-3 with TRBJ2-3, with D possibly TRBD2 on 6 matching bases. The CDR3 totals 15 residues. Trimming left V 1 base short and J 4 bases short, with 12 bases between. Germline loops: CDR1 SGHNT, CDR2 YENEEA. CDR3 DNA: TGTGCCAGCAGCTTAGGATGGGGCGGGGCAGATACGCAGTATTTT. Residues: CASSLGWGGADTQYF.

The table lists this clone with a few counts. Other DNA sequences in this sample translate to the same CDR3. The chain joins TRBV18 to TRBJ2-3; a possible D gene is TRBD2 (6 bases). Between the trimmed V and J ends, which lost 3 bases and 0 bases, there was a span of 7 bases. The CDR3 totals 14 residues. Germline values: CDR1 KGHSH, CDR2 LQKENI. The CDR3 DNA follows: TGTGCCAGCTCACCGCGGGACAGCACAGATACGCAGTATTTT. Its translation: CASSPRDSTDTQYF.

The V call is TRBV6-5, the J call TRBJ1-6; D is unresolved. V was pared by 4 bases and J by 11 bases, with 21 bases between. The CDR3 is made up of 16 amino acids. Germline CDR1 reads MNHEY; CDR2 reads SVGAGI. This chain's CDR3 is CASSSSAFPSTAPLHF. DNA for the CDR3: TGTGCCAGCAGTTCCTCGGCCTTCCCATCTACGGCACCCCTCCACTTT.

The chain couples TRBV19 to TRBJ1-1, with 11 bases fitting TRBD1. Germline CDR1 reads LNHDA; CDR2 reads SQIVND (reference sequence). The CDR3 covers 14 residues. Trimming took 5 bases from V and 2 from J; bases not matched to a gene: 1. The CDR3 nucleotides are TGTGCCAGTAGTTGGACAGGGGGCAACACTGAAGCTTTCTTT. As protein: CASSWTGGNTEAFF.

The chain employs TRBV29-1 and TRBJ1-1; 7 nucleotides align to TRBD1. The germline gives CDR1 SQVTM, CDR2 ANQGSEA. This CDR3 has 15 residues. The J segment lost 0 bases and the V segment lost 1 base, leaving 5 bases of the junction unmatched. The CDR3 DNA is TGCAGCGTTGAAGTGAGGGGGACAGTGAACACTGAAGCTTTCTTT. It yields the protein CSVEVRGTVNTEAFF.

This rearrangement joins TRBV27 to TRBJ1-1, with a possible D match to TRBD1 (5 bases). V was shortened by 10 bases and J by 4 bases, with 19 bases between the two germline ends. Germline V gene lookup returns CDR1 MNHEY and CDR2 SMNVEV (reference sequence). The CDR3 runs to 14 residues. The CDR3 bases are TGTGCCACCCCCCCTCCGGGGGTTGGCACTGAAGCTTTCTTT. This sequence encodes CATPPPGVGTEAFF.

The CDR3 here is CASSHGAGGTEAFF. The DNA of the CDR3 is TGCGCCAGCAGCCATGGGGCGGGGGGCACTGAAGCTTTCTTT. The rearrangement joins TRBV4-1 to TRBJ1-1; TRBD1 is a possible D gene (5 bases). Trimming stripped 3 bases from V and 4 bases from J, with 12 bases between. The CDR3 is made up of 14 amino acids. CDR1 and CDR2 from the germline V gene are MGHRA and YSYEKL.

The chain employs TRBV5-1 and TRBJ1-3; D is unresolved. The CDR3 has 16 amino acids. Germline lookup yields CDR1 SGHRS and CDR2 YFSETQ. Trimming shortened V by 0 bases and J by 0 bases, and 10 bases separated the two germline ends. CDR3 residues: CASSLGGTPSGNTIYF. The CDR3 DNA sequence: TGCGCCAGCAGCTTGGGTGGCACTCCCTCTGGAAACACCATATATTTT.

The CDR3 reads CASSHDRNRWDNEQFF. In DNA form, the CDR3 reads TGCGCCAGCAGCCATGACAGGAATCGATGGGACAATGAGCAGTTCTTC. This chain joins TRBV4-1 and TRBJ2-1, with a tentative D call TRBD1 (6 bases). The germline V gene has CDR1 MGHRA and CDR2 YSYEKL. This CDR3 is 16 amino acids long. V was pared by 3 bases and J by 5 bases, with 17 bases between.

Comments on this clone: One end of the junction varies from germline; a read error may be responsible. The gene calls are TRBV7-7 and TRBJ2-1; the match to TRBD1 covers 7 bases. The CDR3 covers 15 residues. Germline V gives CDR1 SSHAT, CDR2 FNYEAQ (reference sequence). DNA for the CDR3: TGTGCTAGCAGCTCCGGACAGGCCTCCTACAATGAGCAGTTCTTC. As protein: CASSSGQASYNEQFF.

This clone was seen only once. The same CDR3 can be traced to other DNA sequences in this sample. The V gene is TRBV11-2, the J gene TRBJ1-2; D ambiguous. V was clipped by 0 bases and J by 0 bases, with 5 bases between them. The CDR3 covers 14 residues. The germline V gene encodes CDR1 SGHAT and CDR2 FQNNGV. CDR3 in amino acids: CASSLDGANYGYTF. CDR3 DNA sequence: TGTGCCAGCAGCTTAGACGGGGCTAACTATGGCTACACCTTC.

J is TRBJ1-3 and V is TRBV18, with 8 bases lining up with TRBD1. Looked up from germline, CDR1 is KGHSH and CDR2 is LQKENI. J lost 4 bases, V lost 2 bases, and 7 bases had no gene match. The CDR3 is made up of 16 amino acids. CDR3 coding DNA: TGTGCCAGCTCACCATTGCCGGACAGGGTCGGAAACACCATATATTTT. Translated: CASSPLPDRVGNTIYF.

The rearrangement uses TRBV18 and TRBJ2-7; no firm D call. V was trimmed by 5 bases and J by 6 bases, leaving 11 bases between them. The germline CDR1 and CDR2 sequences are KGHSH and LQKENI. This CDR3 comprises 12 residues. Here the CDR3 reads CASSAIGLEQYF. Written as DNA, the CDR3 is TGTGCCAGCTCAGCAATAGGTCTCGAGCAGTACTTC.

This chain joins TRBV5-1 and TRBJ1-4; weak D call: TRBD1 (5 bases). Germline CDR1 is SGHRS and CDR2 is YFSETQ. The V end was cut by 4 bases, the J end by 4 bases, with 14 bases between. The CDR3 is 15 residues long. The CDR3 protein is CASSRGRAFNEKLFF. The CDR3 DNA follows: TGCGCCAGCAGCAGGGGCCGGGCCTTTAATGAAAAACTGTTTTTT.

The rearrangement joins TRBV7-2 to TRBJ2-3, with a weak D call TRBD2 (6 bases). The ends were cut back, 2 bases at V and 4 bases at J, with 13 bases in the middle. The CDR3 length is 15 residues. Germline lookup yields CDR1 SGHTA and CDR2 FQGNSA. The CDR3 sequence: CASSLTGDQADTQYF. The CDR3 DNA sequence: TGTGCCAGCAGCTTAACGGGAGATCAAGCAGATACGCAGTATTTT.

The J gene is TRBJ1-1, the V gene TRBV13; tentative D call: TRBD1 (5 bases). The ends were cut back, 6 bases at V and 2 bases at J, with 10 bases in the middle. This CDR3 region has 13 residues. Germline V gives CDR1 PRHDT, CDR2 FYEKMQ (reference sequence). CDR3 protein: CASSGGQNTEAFF. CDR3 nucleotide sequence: TGTGCCAGCAGTGGGGGTCAAAACACTGAAGCTTTCTTT.

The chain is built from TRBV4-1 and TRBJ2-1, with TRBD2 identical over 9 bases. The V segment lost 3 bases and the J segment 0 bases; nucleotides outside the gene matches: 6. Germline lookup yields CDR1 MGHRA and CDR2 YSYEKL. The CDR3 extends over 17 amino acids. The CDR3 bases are TGCGCCAGCAGCCATCAGGGACTAGCCGGCTCCTACAATGAGCAGTTCTTC. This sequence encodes CASSHQGLAGSYNEQFF.